The rows below give T cell receptor beta chains drawn from one sample of a study of beta chain features in type 1 diabetes. The method was immunoSEQ multiplex PCR; TCRdb's version includes in-frame clones alone and lacks a portion of them. This sample has 310,000 or so clones, with about 15% found just once. The material sequenced was naive CD4+ T cells from blood. The receptors stem from a man between 18 and 35 years old with type 1 diabetes. Both conserved end residues are part of each CDR3. D genes are given only for firm matches. Expanded clones get a size class; other rows say once, few or many, or leave the size out.

j_gene: TRBJ2-1; abundance: -; v_gene: TRBV7-2; d_gene: -; CDR3aa: CASERNTRGSEQFF; CDR3nt: TGTGCCAGCGAACGAAACACCAGAGGGAGCGAGCAGTTCTTC
j_gene: TRBJ2-7; abundance: -; v_gene: TRBV6-1; d_gene: -; CDR3aa: CASSEVGWSGAGYEQYF; CDR3nt: TGTGCCAGCAGTGAAGTTGGTTGGTCAGGGGCTGGTTACGAGCAGTACTTC
j_gene: TRBJ2-5; abundance: -; v_gene: TRBV5-1; d_gene: TRBD2; CDR3aa: CASSPILAGAETQYF; CDR3nt: TGCGCCAGCAGCCCCATACTAGCGGGAGCAGAGACCCAGTACTTC
j_gene: TRBJ2-7; abundance: -; v_gene: TRBV15; d_gene: TRBD2; CDR3aa: CATSREAGYYEQYF; CDR3nt: TGTGCCACCAGCAGAGAAGCGGGGTACTACGAGCAGTACTTC
j_gene: TRBJ1-6; abundance: -; v_gene: TRBV28; d_gene: TRBD1; CDR3aa: CASSLNRGSSPLHF; CDR3nt: TGTGCCAGCAGTTTGAACAGGGGTAGCTCACCCCTCCACTTT
j_gene: TRBJ2-7; abundance: few; v_gene: TRBV7-9; d_gene: TRBD1; CDR3aa: CASSTGTGGDEQYF; CDR3nt: TGTGCCAGCAGCACGGGGACAGGGGGGGACGAGCAGTACTTC
j_gene: TRBJ1-4; abundance: -; v_gene: TRBV5-1; d_gene: TRBD1; CDR3aa: CASSLQGAANEKLFF; CDR3nt: TGCGCCAGCAGCTTGCAGGGGGCTGCTAATGAAAAACTGTTTTTT
j_gene: TRBJ1-6; abundance: few; v_gene: TRBV19; d_gene: -; CDR3aa: CASSRGVNSPLHF; CDR3nt: TGTGCCAGTAGTAGGGGGGTGAATTCACCCCTCCACTTT
j_gene: TRBJ2-5; abundance: -; v_gene: TRBV28; d_gene: TRBD2; CDR3aa: CASSSRRLAGIETQYF; CDR3nt: TGTGCCAGCAGTTCTCGCCGCCTAGCGGGAATAGAGACCCAGTACTTC
j_gene: TRBJ2-5; abundance: few; v_gene: TRBV6-5; d_gene: TRBD1; CDR3aa: CASSYSMDRGRTQYF; CDR3nt: TGTGCCAGCAGTTACTCGATGGACAGGGGTCGAACCCAGTACTTC
j_gene: TRBJ2-3; abundance: -; v_gene: TRBV11-3; d_gene: -; CDR3aa: CASSVQGSDTQYF; CDR3nt: TGTGCCAGCAGCGTACAGGGATCAGATACGCAGTATTTT
j_gene: TRBJ1-3; abundance: -; v_gene: TRBV4-3; d_gene: -; CDR3aa: CASSRIGSGAGNTIYF; CDR3nt: TGCGCCAGCAGCCGTATAGGATCGGGGGCTGGAAACACCATATATTTT
j_gene: TRBJ1-2; abundance: -; v_gene: TRBV6-4; d_gene: TRBD1; CDR3aa: CASRPLLAGGGYGYTF; CDR3nt: TGTGCCAGCAGACCTCTTTTGGCAGGGGGCGGGTATGGCTACACCTTC
j_gene: TRBJ2-1; abundance: -; v_gene: TRBV10-3; d_gene: -; CDR3aa: CAISESRGNEQFF; CDR3nt: TGTGCCATCAGTGAGTCTCGGGGGAATGAGCAGTTCTTC
j_gene: TRBJ2-1; abundance: -; v_gene: TRBV6-5; d_gene: -; CDR3aa: CASSYSERPPNEQFF; CDR3nt: TGTGCCAGCAGTTATTCTGAGCGGCCACCAAATGAGCAGTTCTTC
j_gene: TRBJ2-1; abundance: -; v_gene: TRBV7-9; d_gene: -; CDR3aa: CASNLYGLYDNEQFF; CDR3nt: TGTGCCAGCAACCTATATGGACTATACGACAATGAGCAGTTCTTC
j_gene: TRBJ1-6; abundance: few; v_gene: TRBV4-3; d_gene: -; CDR3aa: CASSSDSSTFYNSPLHF; CDR3nt: TGCGCCAGCAGCTCGGACAGTTCAACGTTTTATAATTCACCCCTCCACTTT
j_gene: TRBJ1-2; abundance: -; v_gene: TRBV19; d_gene: -; CDR3aa: CASTLAGNPYGYTF; CDR3nt: TGTGCCAGTACATTAGCCGGGAATCCCTATGGCTACACCTTC
j_gene: TRBJ2-5; abundance: few; v_gene: TRBV6-5; d_gene: -; CDR3aa: CASNSLSQETQYF; CDR3nt: TGTGCCAGCAACTCCCTTAGCCAAGAGACCCAGTACTTC
j_gene: TRBJ1-2; abundance: -; v_gene: TRBV2; d_gene: -; CDR3aa: CASFPSRQGGGYTF; CDR3nt: TGTGCCAGCTTTCCCAGCAGGCAAGGGGGTGGCTACACCTTC
j_gene: TRBJ2-1; abundance: few; v_gene: TRBV15; d_gene: TRBD1; CDR3aa: CATRGQGQSSSYNEQFF; CDR3nt: TGTGCCACCAGAGGACAGGGCCAATCCAGCTCCTACAATGAGCAGTTCTTC
j_gene: TRBJ1-2; abundance: -; v_gene: TRBV5-4; d_gene: TRBD1; CDR3aa: CASTKPGQGAVGYTF; CDR3nt: TGTGCCAGCACCAAGCCGGGACAGGGGGCAGTTGGCTACACCTTC
j_gene: TRBJ1-2; abundance: few; v_gene: TRBV7-9; d_gene: -; CDR3aa: CASSFRQGVNYGYTF; CDR3nt: TGTGCCAGCAGCTTCAGGCAGGGTGTTAATTACGGCTACACCTTC
j_gene: TRBJ2-7; abundance: -; v_gene: TRBV29-1; d_gene: TRBD1; CDR3aa: CSVEGQGAGEQYF; CDR3nt: TGCAGCGTGGAAGGGCAGGGGGCGGGGGAGCAGTACTTC
j_gene: TRBJ1-3; abundance: -; v_gene: TRBV4-3; d_gene: TRBD1; CDR3aa: CASSHWTGRFLDDTIYF; CDR3nt: TGCGCCAGCAGCCATTGGACAGGGAGGTTTCTGGATGACACCATATATTTT
j_gene: TRBJ2-1; abundance: -; v_gene: TRBV7-2; d_gene: -; CDR3aa: CASSLRTAYNEQFF; CDR3nt: TGTGCCAGCAGCCTCAGGACAGCCTACAATGAGCAGTTCTTC
j_gene: TRBJ2-3; abundance: -; v_gene: TRBV6-5; d_gene: -; CDR3aa: CASSYEYRDTQYF; CDR3nt: TGTGCCAGCAGTTATGAATACCGGGATACGCAGTATTTT
j_gene: TRBJ2-3; abundance: -; v_gene: TRBV10-3; d_gene: -; CDR3aa: CAISESSGSTDTQYF; CDR3nt: TGTGCCATCAGTGAGTCGTCGGGTAGCACAGATACGCAGTATTTT
j_gene: TRBJ2-5; abundance: -; v_gene: TRBV30; d_gene: TRBD2; CDR3aa: CAWGLGVAGGETQYF; CDR3nt: TGTGCCTGGGGTTTGGGGGTGGCGGGAGGGGAGACCCAGTACTTC
j_gene: TRBJ2-1; abundance: -; v_gene: TRBV29-1; d_gene: -; CDR3aa: CSARTYNEQFF; CDR3nt: TGCAGCGCGAGGACCTACAATGAGCAGTTCTTC
j_gene: TRBJ1-1; abundance: -; v_gene: TRBV29-1; d_gene: -; CDR3aa: CSVEKNMNTEAFF; CDR3nt: TGCAGCGTTGAAAAAAATATGAACACTGAAGCTTTCTTT
j_gene: TRBJ2-1; abundance: few; v_gene: TRBV6-5; d_gene: -; CDR3aa: CASSLNGYNEQFF; CDR3nt: TGTGCCAGCAGTTTAAACGGTTACAATGAGCAGTTCTTC
j_gene: TRBJ2-3; abundance: -; v_gene: TRBV4-1; d_gene: TRBD2; CDR3aa: CASSPSTELAGEDTQYF; CDR3nt: TGCGCCAGCAGCCCTTCCACGGAGCTGGCGGGGGAAGATACGCAGTATTTT
j_gene: TRBJ2-1; abundance: -; v_gene: TRBV2; d_gene: TRBD2; CDR3aa: CAWIGLAAHNEQFF; CDR3nt: TGTGCATGGATAGGGCTAGCGGCCCACAATGAGCAGTTCTTC
j_gene: TRBJ2-7; abundance: -; v_gene: TRBV14; d_gene: TRBD2; CDR3aa: CASSLSASGYEQYF; CDR3nt: TGTGCCAGCAGTCTGTCGGCTAGCGGCTACGAGCAGTACTTC
j_gene: TRBJ2-3; abundance: few; v_gene: TRBV9; d_gene: -; CDR3aa: CASSVAADTQYF; CDR3nt: TGTGCCAGCAGCGTAGCCGCAGATACGCAGTATTTT
j_gene: TRBJ1-2; abundance: few; v_gene: TRBV6-6; d_gene: -; CDR3aa: CASSYSNSGGYGYTF; CDR3nt: TGTGCCAGCAGTTACTCGAATTCGGGAGGCTATGGCTACACCTTC